A selection of T cell receptor beta chains follows, all from one sample in a study of regulatory dendritic cells for organ transplantation. Their cognate antigens are unknown. Sequencing was performed with immunoSEQ multiplex PCR; in TCRdb, only in-frame clones are kept and a portion is missing. The sample carries 9,500 to 15,000 clones, about three fifths recorded once. Sequenced: naive CD8+ T cells from blood cultured with dendritic cells. The receptor source for this set is a human donor in good health. Each CDR3 is given with its conserved first and last residue. The D gene is left open where the match is weak. Clone size is not always given. Where it is, it says once, few, many or a class for expanded clones.

j_call d_call clone_size v_call cdr3_length cdr3_nt cdr3_aa
TRBJ2-1 TRBD2 NA TRBV6-5 15 TGTGCCAGCAGTTACGGCGGGAGCTCCTACAATGAGCAGTTCTTC CASSYGGSSYNEQFF
TRBJ2-3 TRBD1 NA TRBV5-6 14 TGTGCCAGCAGCCGATACAGGGGGCCGTCGGACGACAATTTT CASSRYRGPSDDNF
TRBJ2-1 TRBD2 NA TRBV5-4 16 TGTGCCAGCAGCTTGAACGGCGGGGGACCCTACAATGAGCAGTTCTTC CASSLNGGGPYNEQFF
TRBJ2-1 TRBD2 few TRBV19 16 TGTGCCAGTAGGACTTGGGGGGCGGGGGGAGAAAATGAGCAGTTCTTC CASRTWGAGGENEQFF
TRBJ1-1 NA NA TRBV9 15 TGTGCCAGCAGCGTCGCCGGCGGATTGAACACTGAAGCTTTCTTT CASSVAGGLNTEAFF
TRBJ1-2 TRBD1 few TRBV5-1 17 TGCGCCAGCAGCACAGCCTCCCCACAGGGGGCTAACTATGGCTACACCTTC CASSTASPQGANYGYTF
TRBJ2-5 TRBD1 NA TRBV15 16 TGTGCCACCAGCAGAGTACAGGGGGCAACCCAAGAGACCCAGTACTTC CATSRVQGATQETQYF
TRBJ1-5 NA few TRBV4-1 16 TGCGCCAGCAGCCAAGATCCGGGACTTAGCAATCAGCCCCAGCATTTT CASSQDPGLSNQPQHF
TRBJ2-1 NA NA TRBV7-8 14 TGTGCCAGCAGCCCAGGTGGACATTACAATGAGCAGTTCTTC CASSPGGHYNEQFF
TRBJ2-1 NA NA TRBV7-8 15 TGTGCCAGCAGCTTAGTAGTCCTCAAAGAGGATGAGCAGTTCTTC CASSLVVLKEDEQFF
TRBJ2-7 NA NA TRBV5-6 12 TGTGCCAGCAGCTCCGAAACGAGGGAGCAGTACTTC CASSSETREQYF
TRBJ2-1 TRBD2 NA TRBV29-1 18 TGCAGCGTTGAAGCTGGACTAGCGGGGGGTACTAGCTACAATGAGCAGTTCTTC CSVEAGLAGGTSYNEQFF
TRBJ2-7 NA NA TRBV4-1 15 TGCGCCAGCAGCCAAGATATGGCCGGCGGGTTCGAGCAGTACTTC CASSQDMAGGFEQYF
TRBJ2-7 TRBD2 NA TRBV29-1 14 TGCAGCGCCTTCGGACGGGGGGGCGTCCACGAGCAGTACTTC CSAFGRGGVHEQYF
TRBJ2-1 TRBD2 NA TRBV7-9 13 TGTGCCAGCAGCCTCCGGGGGGACAATGAGCAGTTCTTC CASSLRGDNEQFF
TRBJ2-1 TRBD2 NA TRBV5-8 15 TGTGCCAGCAGCCCGGAGGTAGCGGGGTCTAATGAGCAGTTCTTC CASSPEVAGSNEQFF
TRBJ1-2 NA NA TRBV27 18 TGTGCCAGCAGTTTAACCAGCGGGGCAGGCCGAAGAAATTATGGCTACACCTTC CASSLTSGAGRRNYGYTF
TRBJ2-1 TRBD2 few TRBV9 18 TGTGCCAGCAGCGCCATCACTAGCGGGGGTTTACGCTACAATGAGCAGTTCTTC CASSAITSGGLRYNEQFF
TRBJ1-1 NA NA TRBV7-9 14 TGTGCCAGCACCCCCAGGGATATCGGCGCTGAAGCTTTCTTT CASTPRDIGAEAFF
TRBJ1-1 TRBD1 few TRBV2 16 TGTGCCAGCAGGGAATCGGGACAGGGGGCCGGCACTGAAGCTTTCTTT CASRESGQGAGTEAFF
TRBJ1-4 TRBD1 once TRBV12-5 15 TGTGCTAGTGGTTCCTGGACAGGGGGGAATGAAAAACTGTTTTTT CASGSWTGGNEKLFF
TRBJ1-6 TRBD1 NA TRBV19 15 TGTGCCAGTAGTATCGCCGGGACAGGGGGTTCACCCCTCCACTTT CASSIAGTGGSPLHF
TRBJ1-1 NA NA TRBV27 12 TGTGCCAGCAGAACAGGGTACACTGAAGCTTTCTTT CASRTGYTEAFF
TRBJ2-2 NA few TRBV5-1 13 TGCGCCAGCCAAGGAGGGGTAACCGGGGAGCTGTTTTTT CASQGGVTGELFF
TRBJ2-7 TRBD1 few TRBV19 14 TGTGCCAGTAACAACAGGGGGGCACCCTACGAGCAGTACTTC CASNNRGAPYEQYF
TRBJ1-1 NA few TRBV4-2 15 TGTGCCAGCAGCCAAACGGGGGGCCTGGACACTGAAGCTTTCTTT CASSQTGGLDTEAFF
TRBJ1-1 NA NA TRBV4-1 14 TGCGCCAGCAGCCTAGACAGGTTTTCGACTGAAGCTTTCTTT CASSLDRFSTEAFF
TRBJ2-2 TRBD2 NA TRBV5-6 16 TGTGCCAGCAGCCCCCCGACTAGCCCAAACACCGGGGAGCTGTTTTTT CASSPPTSPNTGELFF
TRBJ1-1 TRBD1 NA TRBV6-6 13 TGTGCCAGCAGCTACGGGACAGGCACTGAAGCTTTCTTT CASSYGTGTEAFF
TRBJ1-2 NA NA TRBV4-1 16 TGCGCCAGCAGCCGCGGGACTGCTTCTCCCTACTATGGCTACACCTTC CASSRGTASPYYGYTF
TRBJ2-7 TRBD2 NA TRBV19 14 TGTGCCAGTATGGGGACTAGCGGTCCCTACGAGCAGTACTTC CASMGTSGPYEQYF
TRBJ1-6 NA NA TRBV12-5 17 TGTGCTAGTGGCGACCGGGAAGGGGGTATCTATAATTCACCCCTCCACTTT CASGDREGGIYNSPLHF
TRBJ2-1 TRBD1 few TRBV9 19 TGTGCCAGCAGCGGTTACTGGGACAGGATCTTGGGCTCCTACAATGAGCAGTTCTTC CASSGYWDRILGSYNEQFF
TRBJ2-3 TRBD1 few TRBV2 15 TGTGCCAGCAGGGAGTGGACAGGGCCGGCAGATACGCAGTATTTT CASREWTGPADTQYF
TRBJ1-2 NA NA TRBV19 14 TGTGCCACCAATGACCGGGGGGCAGGCTATGGCTACACCTTC CATNDRGAGYGYTF
TRBJ2-7 TRBD2 NA TRBV11-3 16 TGTGCCAGCAGCTCCCGAGAGCCGGGAGGGCCCTACGAGCAGTACTTC CASSSREPGGPYEQYF
TRBJ1-2 TRBD1 NA TRBV27 15 TGTGCCAGCCGGATCGCAGGGGGCGTATTCTATGGCTACACCTTC CASRIAGGVFYGYTF
TRBJ1-1 NA NA TRBV2 13 TGTGCCAGCAGTGACGGTTCGCGGACTGAAGCTTTCTTT CASSDGSRTEAFF
TRBJ2-3 NA few TRBV5-1 15 TGCGCCAGCAGCCCCCGGGGATTCCTAACAGATACGCAGTATTTT CASSPRGFLTDTQYF
TRBJ1-2 TRBD1 NA TRBV7-2 17 TGTGCCAGCAGCTTAGATATCAGGACAGGGGGCGCCTATGGCTACACCTTC CASSLDIRTGGAYGYTF
TRBJ2-5 NA NA TRBV15 16 TGTGCCACCAGCAAACTTGGGACACAACACCAAGAGACCCAGTACTTC CATSKLGTQHQETQYF
TRBJ2-6 TRBD1 NA TRBV7-2 18 TGTGCCAGCAGCTTAGCATCAGGGGGCCCCTCTGGGGCCAACGTCCTGACTTTC CASSLASGGPSGANVLTF